These 12 T cell receptor beta chains came from one sample sequenced in a study of control samples from healthy donors and cancer patients (TCRdb year 2020). The library was produced with the immunoSEQ multiplex PCR assay. This immuneACCESS table, as held by TCRdb, lists in-frame sequences with V and J called but not all clones. Of the missing ones, under half trace to an unresolved V gene in checked studies; the others have no known cause. Present in this sample are around 130,000 clones, approximately 90% of which were seen just once. The ten largest clonotypes hold approximately 8.6% of the sample. Sequencing was performed on blood. These receptors originate from a man younger than 30 in good health.

The CDR3 nucleotides are TGTGCCAGCAGGCTCGGACTGATTAGCAATCAGCCCCAGCATTTT. Amino acid sequence: CASRLGLISNQPQHF. This rearrangement joins TRBV6-5 to TRBJ1-5, with D uncertain. The CDR3 length is 15 residues. V dropped 6 bases and J dropped 0 bases, with 12 bases sitting between them. Germline loops: CDR1 MNHEY, CDR2 SVGAGI.

This rearrangement joins TRBV2 to TRBJ2-2; D is perhaps TRBD1 or TRBD2 (6 bases each). Germline loops: CDR1 SNHLY, CDR2 FYNNEI. V was clipped by 11 bases and J by 6 bases, with 13 bases between them. The CDR3 has 12 amino acids. In DNA, the CDR3 is TGTGCCGGACTACAGGGCTCCGGGGAGCTGTTTTTT. This gives the protein CAGLQGSGELFF. The complete variable domain, with remaining parts taken from reference TRBV2 and TRBJ2-2, reads EPEVTQTPSHQVTQMGQEVILRCVPISNHLYFYWYRQILGQKVEFLVSFYNNEISEKSEIFDDQFSVERPDGSNFTLKIRSTKLEDSAMYFCAGLQGSGELFFGEGSRLTVL.

The chain joins TRBV5-5 to TRBJ1-5; TRBD1 matches at 7 bases. The trim removed 4 bases at V and 2 bases at J, leaving 3 bases unmatched. This CDR3 contains 14 residues. Germline assignment: CDR1 SGHKS and CDR2 YYEKEE (reference sequence). In nucleotides, the CDR3 is TGTGCCAGCAGCCCCGGGACAGGCAATCAGCCCCAGCATTTT. This translates into CASSPGTGNQPQHF. The variable domain in full, with the rest retrieved from reference TRBV5-5 and TRBJ1-5, is DAGVTQSPTHLIKTRGQQVTLRCSPISGHKSVSWYQQVLGQGPQFIFQYYEKEERGRGNFPDRFSARQFPNYSSELNVNALLLGDSALYLCASSPGTGNQPQHFGDGTRLSIL.

This chain links TRBV4-1 with TRBJ2-1, with 10 bases fitting TRBD1. Germline values: CDR1 MGHRA, CDR2 YSYEKL. The V and J ends lost 4 bases and 8 bases, in that order; junction bases with no gene match: 11. The CDR3 has 16 residues. The CDR3 sequence is CASSRPSGQGWDEQFF. The CDR3 region has the DNA TGCGCCAGCAGCCGACCTTCGGGACAGGGGTGGGATGAGCAGTTCTTC.

On this clone itself: Other DNA sequences in this specimen translate into the identical CDR3. The chain is built from TRBV9 and TRBJ2-7; TRBD2 agrees at 7 bases. The CDR3 is 13 residues long. Per germline, CDR1 SGDLS and CDR2 YYNGEE. The ends lost 3 bases at V and 4 bases at J; junction bases unmatched: 4. This chain's CDR3 is CASSGGGRYEQYF. CDR3 bases: TGTGCCAGCAGCGGGGGGGGGAGGTACGAGCAGTACTTC. Full variable domain (outside the CDR3, taken from reference TRBV9 and TRBJ2-7): DSGVTQTPKHLITATGQRVTLRCSPRSGDLSVYWYQQSLDQGLQFLIQYYNGEERAKGNILERFSAQQFPDLHSELNLSSLELGDSALYFCASSGGGRYEQYFGPGTRLTVT.

V usage is TRBV10-2 and J usage is TRBJ2-7; possibly TRBD2 for D (5 bases). This CDR3 is built from 13 residues. The ends were cut back, 6 bases at V and 1 base at J, with 10 bases in the middle. Germline V CDR1 and CDR2: WSHSY, SAAADI. The CDR3 DNA reads TGCGCCAGCAGGGACTTTTCGTCCTACGAGCAGTACTTC. This codes for CASRDFSSYEQYF.

This clone appeared a few times. This chain uses TRBV6-5 with TRBJ2-5; possible D gene TRBD2, 6 bases. The V gene lost 5 bases and the J gene lost 3 bases, with 16 bases spanning the gap. CDR3 length: 15 amino acids. Per the germline V gene, CDR1 is MNHEY and CDR2 is SVGAGI. The CDR3 loop reads CASSRRGSPKETQYF. In nucleotides, the CDR3 is TGTGCCAGCAGTAGGAGGGGCAGTCCAAAAGAGACCCAGTACTTC.

In its sample, this clone was seen once. This rearrangement joins TRBV5-1 to TRBJ1-6; D gene unclear. Trimming took 0 bases from V and 7 from J, leaving 11 bases between them. The CDR3 covers 15 residues. CDR1 is SGHRS, CDR2 YFSETQ, per germline. CDR3 sequence (DNA): TGCGCCAGCAGCTTGGAACAGCCTACCAATTCACCCCTCCACTTT. Translating gives CASSLEQPTNSPLHF.

The sample holds a few counts of this clone. The chain combines TRBV4-1 with TRBJ1-5, with D maybe TRBD1 (6 bases). The CDR3 loop spans 15 amino acids. V gave up 0 bases and J gave up 4 bases, with 10 bases separating them. Germline assignment: CDR1 MGHRA and CDR2 YSYEKL. This CDR3 is CASSQDRTANQPQHF. The DNA for the CDR3 is TGCGCCAGCAGCCAAGATCGGACAGCTAATCAGCCCCAGCATTTT.

The chain has TRBV5-6 and TRBJ1-1; no definite D call. Trimming removed 4 bases at V and 5 bases at J, with 12 bases between. Germline V gene lookup returns CDR1 SGHDT and CDR2 YYEEEE. The CDR3 sequence is 13 residues long. The CDR3 DNA sequence: TGTGCCAGCAGCAATTCCTTGGGAACTGAAGCTTTCTTT. It codes for CASSNSLGTEAFF.

This sequence joins TRBV20-1 and TRBJ2-3; 9 nucleotides match TRBD2. This CDR3 contains 14 residues. The J segment lost 6 bases and the V segment lost 3 bases, leaving 7 bases of the junction unmatched. CDR1 is DFQATT and CDR2 is SNEGSKA in the germline V gene (reference sequence). CDR3 sequence reads: CSASSGGAGDTQYF. In nucleotides, the CDR3 is TGCAGTGCTAGTAGCGGGGGTGCGGGGGATACGCAGTATTTT.

The gene calls are TRBV7-9 and TRBJ1-1; D is perhaps TRBD1 (5 bases). V lost 4 bases and J 4 bases, leaving 19 bases between the germline ends. Germline CDR1 reads SEHNR; CDR2 reads FQNEAQ (reference sequence). The CDR3 length is 16 residues. The CDR3 spells CASSSGWGAKSTEAFF. For the CDR3, the DNA is TGTGCCAGCAGCTCAGGGTGGGGCGCGAAGAGCACTGAAGCTTTCTTT.